This TCR beta chain was sequenced during a study of regulatory T cells in long-lasting Graves disease. The CDR3 sequence is 13 residues long. Trimming left V 1 base short and J 2 bases short, with 5 bases between. Germline CDR1 and CDR2: SQVTM and ANQGSEA. This clonotype occurred a few times. Time point in this sample: newly diagnosed GD, antithyroid drugs for less than 3 months. Construction of the TCR library relied on RNA isolated from PBMCs. The TCR beta library used iRepertoire HTBI primers with Arm-PCR amplification of CDR3. A single record per CDR3 protein comes from TCRdb applying MiXCR to the multiplex PCR reads. Of about 620,000 distinct CDR3 sequences listed, roughly 16% were seen once; the top ten hold approximately 20%. These data were also reused for a study on T cells in Graves' hyperthyroidism and ophthalmopathy. That investigation notes: Classification by a 13 V-J model distinguished ophthalmopathy from stable hyperthyroidism.

The TCR was taken from a woman in her thirties with Graves disease. The gene calls are TRBV29-1 and TRBJ2-2; D not certain. The sequences come from peripheral blood mononuclear cells (PBMCs), collected at new diagnosis, from a patient treated with antithyroid drugs. CDR3 amino acids: CSVEATNTGELFF. The CDR3, as DNA: TGCAGCGTTGAAGCTACCAACACCGGGGAGCTGTTTTTT.